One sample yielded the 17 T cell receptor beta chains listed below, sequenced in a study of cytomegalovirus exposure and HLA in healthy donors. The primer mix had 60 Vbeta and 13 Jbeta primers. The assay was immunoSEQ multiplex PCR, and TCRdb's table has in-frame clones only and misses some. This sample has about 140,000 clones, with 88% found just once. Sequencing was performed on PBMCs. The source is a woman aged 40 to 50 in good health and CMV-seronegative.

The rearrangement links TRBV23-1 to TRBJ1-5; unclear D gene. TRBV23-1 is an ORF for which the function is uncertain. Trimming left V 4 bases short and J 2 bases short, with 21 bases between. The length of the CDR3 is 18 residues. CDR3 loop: CASSRPILLPVGNQPQHF. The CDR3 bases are TGCGCCAGCAGTCGTCCAATCTTACTCCCTGTCGGCAATCAGCCCCAGCATTTT.

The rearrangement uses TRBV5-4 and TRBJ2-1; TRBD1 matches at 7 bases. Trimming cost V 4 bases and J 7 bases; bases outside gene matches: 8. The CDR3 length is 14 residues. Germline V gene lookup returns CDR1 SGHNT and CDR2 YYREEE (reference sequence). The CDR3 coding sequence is TGTGCCAGCAGCACGCAGACAGGGAAAAATGAGCAGTTCTTC. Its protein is CASSTQTGKNEQFF.

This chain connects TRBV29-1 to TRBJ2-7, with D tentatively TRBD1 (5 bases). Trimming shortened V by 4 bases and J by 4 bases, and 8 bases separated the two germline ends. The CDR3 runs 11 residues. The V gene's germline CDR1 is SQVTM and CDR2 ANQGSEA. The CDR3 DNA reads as TGCAGCGTTGTAGACAGATACGAGCAGTACTTC. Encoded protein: CSVVDRYEQYF.

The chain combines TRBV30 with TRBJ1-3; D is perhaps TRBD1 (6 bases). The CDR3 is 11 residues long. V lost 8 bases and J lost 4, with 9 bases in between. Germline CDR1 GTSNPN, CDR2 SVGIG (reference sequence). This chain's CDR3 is CAGGKGNTIYF. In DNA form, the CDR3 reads TGTGCCGGGGGCAAGGGAAACACCATATATTTT. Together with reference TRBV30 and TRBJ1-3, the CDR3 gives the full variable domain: SQTIHQWPATLVQPVGSPLSLECTVEGTSNPNLYWYRQAAGRGLQLLFYSVGIGQISSEVPQNLSASRPQDRQFILSSKKLLLSDSGFYLCAGGKGNTIYFGEGSWLTVV.

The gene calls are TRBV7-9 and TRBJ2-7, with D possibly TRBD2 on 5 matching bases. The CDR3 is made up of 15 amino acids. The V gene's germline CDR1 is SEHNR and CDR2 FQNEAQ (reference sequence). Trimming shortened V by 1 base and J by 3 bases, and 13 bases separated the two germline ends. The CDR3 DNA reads TGTGCCAGCAGCTTAGGGGCTAGCTTCGTCTACGAGCAGTACTTC. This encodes CASSLGASFVYEQYF.

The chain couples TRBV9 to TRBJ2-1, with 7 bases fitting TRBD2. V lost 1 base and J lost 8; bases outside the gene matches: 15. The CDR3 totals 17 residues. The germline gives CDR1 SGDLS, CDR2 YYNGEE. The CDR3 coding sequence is TGTGCCAGCAGCGTACCAGAGGAGCGGGGCCTACAAGATGAGCAGTTCTTC. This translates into CASSVPEERGLQDEQFF.

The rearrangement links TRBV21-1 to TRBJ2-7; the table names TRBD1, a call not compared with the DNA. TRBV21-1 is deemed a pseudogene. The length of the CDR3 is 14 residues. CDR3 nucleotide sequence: TGTGCCAGCAGCACCGGACAGGTAGACTACGAGCAGTACTTC. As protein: CASSTGQVDYEQYF.

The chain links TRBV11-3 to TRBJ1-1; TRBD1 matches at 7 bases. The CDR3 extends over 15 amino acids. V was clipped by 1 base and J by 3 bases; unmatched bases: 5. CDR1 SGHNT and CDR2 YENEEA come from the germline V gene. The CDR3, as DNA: TGTGCCAGCAGCTTAGGTGACAGGGACTACACTGAAGCTTTCTTT. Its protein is CASSLGDRDYTEAFF.

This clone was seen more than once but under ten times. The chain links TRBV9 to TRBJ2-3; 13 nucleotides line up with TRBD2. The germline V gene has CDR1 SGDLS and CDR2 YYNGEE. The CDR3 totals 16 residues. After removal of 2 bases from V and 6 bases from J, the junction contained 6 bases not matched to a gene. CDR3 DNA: TGTGCCAGCAGCGTGAGGACTAGCGGGAGTTCCGATACGCAGTATTTT. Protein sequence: CASSVRTSGSSDTQYF.

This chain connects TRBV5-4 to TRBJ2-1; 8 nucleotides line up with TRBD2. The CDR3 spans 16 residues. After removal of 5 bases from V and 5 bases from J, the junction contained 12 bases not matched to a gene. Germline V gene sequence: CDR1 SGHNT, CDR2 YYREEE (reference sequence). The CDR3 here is CASRRTNLLADNEQFF. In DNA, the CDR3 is TGTGCCAGCAGACGGACGAATTTACTAGCGGACAATGAGCAGTTCTTC. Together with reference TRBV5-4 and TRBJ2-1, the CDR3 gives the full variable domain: ETGVTQSPTHLIKTRGQQVTLRCSSQSGHNTVSWYQQALGQGPQFIFQYYREEENGRGNFPPRFSGLQFPNYSSELNVNALELDDSALYLCASRRTNLLADNEQFFGPGTRLTVL.

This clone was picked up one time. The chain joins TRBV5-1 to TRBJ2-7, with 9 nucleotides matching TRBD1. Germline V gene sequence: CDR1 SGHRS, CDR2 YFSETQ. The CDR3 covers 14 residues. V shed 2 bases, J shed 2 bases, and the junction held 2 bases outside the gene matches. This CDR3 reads CASSLQGAAYEQYF. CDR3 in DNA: TGCGCCAGCAGCTTACAGGGGGCCGCCTACGAGCAGTACTTC.

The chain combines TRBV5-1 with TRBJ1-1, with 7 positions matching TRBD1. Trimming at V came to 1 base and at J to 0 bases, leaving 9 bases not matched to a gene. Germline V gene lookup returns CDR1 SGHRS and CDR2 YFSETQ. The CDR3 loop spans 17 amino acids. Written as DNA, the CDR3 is TGCGCCAGCAGCTTGTTTCTTCAGGGGGGCCTGAACACTGAAGCTTTCTTT. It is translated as CASSLFLQGGLNTEAFF.

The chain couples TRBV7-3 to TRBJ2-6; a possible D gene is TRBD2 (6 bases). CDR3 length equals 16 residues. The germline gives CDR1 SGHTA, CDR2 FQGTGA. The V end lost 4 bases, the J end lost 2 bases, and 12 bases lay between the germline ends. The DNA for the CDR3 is TGTGCCAGCAGCTCACGGGGGAGAACTGGGGCCAACGTCCTGACTTTC. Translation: CASSSRGRTGANVLTF.

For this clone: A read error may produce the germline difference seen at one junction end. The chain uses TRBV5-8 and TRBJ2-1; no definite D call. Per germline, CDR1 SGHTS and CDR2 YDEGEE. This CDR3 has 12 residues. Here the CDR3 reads CASSSPYSEQFF. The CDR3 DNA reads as TGTGCCAGCAGTTCCCCCTACAGTGAGCAGTTCTTC.

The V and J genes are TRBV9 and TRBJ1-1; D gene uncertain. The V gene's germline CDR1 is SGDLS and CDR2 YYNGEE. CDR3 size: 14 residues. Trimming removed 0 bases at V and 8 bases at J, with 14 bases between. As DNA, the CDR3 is TGTGCCAGCAGCGTAGGAACCCGGGTAACCGAAGCTTTCTTT. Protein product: CASSVGTRVTEAFF.

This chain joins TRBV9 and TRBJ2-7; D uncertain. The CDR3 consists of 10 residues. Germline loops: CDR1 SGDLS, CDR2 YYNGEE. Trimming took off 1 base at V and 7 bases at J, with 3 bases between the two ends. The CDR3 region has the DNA TGTGCCAGCAGCGTATTAGAGCAGTACTTC. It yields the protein CASSVLEQYF. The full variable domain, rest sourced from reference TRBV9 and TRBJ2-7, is DSGVTQTPKHLITATGQRVTLRCSPRSGDLSVYWYQQSLDQGLQFLIQYYNGEERAKGNILERFSAQQFPDLHSELNLSSLELGDSALYFCASSVLEQYFGPGTRLTVT.

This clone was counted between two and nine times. This CDR3 is CASSVGQNYQPQHF. CDR3 in DNA: TGTGCCAGCAGCGTGGGACAGAATTATCAGCCCCAGCATTTT. The chain has TRBV5-6 and TRBJ1-5; 7 bases map to TRBD1. V trimming: 4 bases; J trimming: 5 bases; junction bases outside the gene matches: 6. CDR1 is SGHDT and CDR2 is YYEEEE in the germline V gene. The CDR3 extends over 14 amino acids.